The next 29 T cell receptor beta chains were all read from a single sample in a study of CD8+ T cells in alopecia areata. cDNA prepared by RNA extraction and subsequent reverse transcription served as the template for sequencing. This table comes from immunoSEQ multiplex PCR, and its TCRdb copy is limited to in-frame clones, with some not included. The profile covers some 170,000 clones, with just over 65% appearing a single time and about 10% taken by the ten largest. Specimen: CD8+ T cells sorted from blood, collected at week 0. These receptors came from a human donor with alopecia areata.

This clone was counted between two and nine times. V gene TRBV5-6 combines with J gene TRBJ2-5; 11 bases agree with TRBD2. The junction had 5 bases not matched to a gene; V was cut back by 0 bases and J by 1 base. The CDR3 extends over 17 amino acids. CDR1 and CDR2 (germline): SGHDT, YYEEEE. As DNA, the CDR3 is TGTGCCAGCAGCTTGGTGGGACTAGCGGAATTCCAAGAGACCCAGTACTTC. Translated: CASSLVGLAEFQETQYF.

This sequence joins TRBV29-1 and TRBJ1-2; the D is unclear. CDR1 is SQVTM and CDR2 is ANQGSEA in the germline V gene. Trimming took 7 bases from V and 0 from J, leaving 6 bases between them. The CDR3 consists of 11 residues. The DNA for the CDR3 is TGCAGCGCTACAGCTAACTATGGCTACACCTTC. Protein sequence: CSATANYGYTF.

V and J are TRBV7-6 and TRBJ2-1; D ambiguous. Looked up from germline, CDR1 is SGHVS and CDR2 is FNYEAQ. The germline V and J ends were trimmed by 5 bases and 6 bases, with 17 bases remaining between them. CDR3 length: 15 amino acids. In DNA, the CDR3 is TGTGCCAGCAGCCAAACTCTTGGGTTCGGCAATGAGCAGTTCTTC. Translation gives CASSQTLGFGNEQFF.

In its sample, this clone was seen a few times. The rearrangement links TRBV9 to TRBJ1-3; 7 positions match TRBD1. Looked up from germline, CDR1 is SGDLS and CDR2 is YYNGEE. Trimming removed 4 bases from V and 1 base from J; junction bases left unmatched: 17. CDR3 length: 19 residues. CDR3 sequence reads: CASSRHSGQGGLSGNTIYF. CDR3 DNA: TGTGCCAGCAGCCGCCATTCAGGGCAGGGGGGCTTATCTGGAAACACCATATATTTT. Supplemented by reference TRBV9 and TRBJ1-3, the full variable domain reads DSGVTQTPKHLITATGQRVTLRCSPRSGDLSVYWYQQSLDQGLQFLIQYYNGEERAKGNILERFSAQQFPDLHSELNLSSLELGDSALYFCASSRHSGQGGLSGNTIYFGEGSWLTVV.

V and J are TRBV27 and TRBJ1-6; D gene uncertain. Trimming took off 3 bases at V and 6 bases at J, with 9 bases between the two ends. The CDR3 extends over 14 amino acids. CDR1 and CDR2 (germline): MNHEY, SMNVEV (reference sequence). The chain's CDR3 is CASSLKAGNSPLHF. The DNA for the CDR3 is TGTGCCAGCAGTTTGAAGGCGGGTAATTCACCCCTCCACTTT.

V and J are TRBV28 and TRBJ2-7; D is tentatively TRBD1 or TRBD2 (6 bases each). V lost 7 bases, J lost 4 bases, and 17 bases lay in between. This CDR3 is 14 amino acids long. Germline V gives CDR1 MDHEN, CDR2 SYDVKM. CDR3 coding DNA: TGTGCCAGCACCTACAGCGGAGGGGGATACGAGCAGTACTTC. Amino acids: CASTYSGGGYEQYF.

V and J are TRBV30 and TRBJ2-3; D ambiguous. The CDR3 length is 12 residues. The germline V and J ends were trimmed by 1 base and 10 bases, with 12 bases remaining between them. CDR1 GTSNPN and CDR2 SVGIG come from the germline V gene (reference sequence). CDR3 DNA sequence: TGTGCCTGGAGTGGACGTTTGGAATCGCAGTATTTT. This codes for CAWSGRLESQYF.

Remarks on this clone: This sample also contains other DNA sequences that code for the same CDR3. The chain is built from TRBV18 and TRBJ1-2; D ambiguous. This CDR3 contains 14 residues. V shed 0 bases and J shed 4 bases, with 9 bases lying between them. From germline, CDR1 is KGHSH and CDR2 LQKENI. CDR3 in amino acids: CASSPPTESYGYTF. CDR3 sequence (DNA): TGTGCCAGCTCACCACCCACGGAGAGCTATGGCTACACCTTC.

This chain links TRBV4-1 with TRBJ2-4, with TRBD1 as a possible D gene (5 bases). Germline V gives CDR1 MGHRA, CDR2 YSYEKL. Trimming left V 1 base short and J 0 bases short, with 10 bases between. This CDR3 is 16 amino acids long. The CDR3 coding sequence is TGCGCCAGCAGCCAAGGCGACAGCCTAGCCAAAAACATTCAGTACTTC. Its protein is CASSQGDSLAKNIQYF.

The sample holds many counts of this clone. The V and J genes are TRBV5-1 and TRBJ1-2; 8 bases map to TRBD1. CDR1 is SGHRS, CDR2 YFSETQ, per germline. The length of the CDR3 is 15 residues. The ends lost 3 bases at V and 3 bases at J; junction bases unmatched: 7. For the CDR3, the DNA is TGCGCCAGCAGCTGGACAGGGCCGGAGGACTATGGCTACACCTTC. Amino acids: CASSWTGPEDYGYTF.

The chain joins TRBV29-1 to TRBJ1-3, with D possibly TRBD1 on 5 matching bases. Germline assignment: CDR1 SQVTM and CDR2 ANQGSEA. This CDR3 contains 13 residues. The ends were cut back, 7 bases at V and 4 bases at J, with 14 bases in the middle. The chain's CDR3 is CSALTVEGNTIYF. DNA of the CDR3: TGCAGCGCTCTGACAGTTGAGGGAAACACCATATATTTT.

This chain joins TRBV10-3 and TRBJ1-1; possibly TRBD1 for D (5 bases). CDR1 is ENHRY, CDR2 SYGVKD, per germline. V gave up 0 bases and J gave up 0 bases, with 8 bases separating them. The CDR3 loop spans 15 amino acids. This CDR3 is CAISESKGMNTEAFF. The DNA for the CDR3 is TGTGCCATCAGTGAGTCGAAGGGGATGAACACTGAAGCTTTCTTT.

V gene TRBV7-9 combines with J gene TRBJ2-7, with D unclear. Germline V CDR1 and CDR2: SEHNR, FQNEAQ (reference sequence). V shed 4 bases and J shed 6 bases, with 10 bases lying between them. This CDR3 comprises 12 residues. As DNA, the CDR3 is TGTGCCAGCAGCTCTGGCAGTGGCGAGCAGTACTTC. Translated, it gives CASSSGSGEQYF.

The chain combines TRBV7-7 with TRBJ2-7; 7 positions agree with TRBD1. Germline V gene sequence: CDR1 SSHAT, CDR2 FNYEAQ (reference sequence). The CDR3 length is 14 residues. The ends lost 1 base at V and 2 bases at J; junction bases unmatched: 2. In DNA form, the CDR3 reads TGTGCCAGCAGCTTAGGTCAGGGGGCCTACGAGCAGTACTTC. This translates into CASSLGQGAYEQYF.

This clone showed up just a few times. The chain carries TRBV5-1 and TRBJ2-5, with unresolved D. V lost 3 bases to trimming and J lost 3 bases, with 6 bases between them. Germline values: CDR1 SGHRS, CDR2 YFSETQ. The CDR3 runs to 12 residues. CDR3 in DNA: TGCGCCAGCAGCTACGCAAAAGAGACCCAGTACTTC. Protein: CASSYAKETQYF.

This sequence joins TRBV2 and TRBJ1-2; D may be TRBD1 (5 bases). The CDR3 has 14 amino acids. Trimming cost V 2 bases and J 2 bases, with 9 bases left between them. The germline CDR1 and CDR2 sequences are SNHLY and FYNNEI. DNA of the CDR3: TGTGCCAGCAGTGAACTGGACAAAAACTATGGCTACACCTTC. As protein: CASSELDKNYGYTF.

The CDR3: CASKGGFYEQYF. The DNA for the CDR3 is TGTGCCAGCAAGGGGGGATTTTACGAGCAGTACTTC. The rearrangement uses TRBV2 and TRBJ2-7; D may match TRBD1 or TRBD2 (6 bases each). Germline-derived CDR1 and CDR2 are SNHLY and FYNNEI. V dropped 7 bases and J dropped 4 bases, with 11 bases sitting between them. The CDR3 loop spans 12 amino acids.

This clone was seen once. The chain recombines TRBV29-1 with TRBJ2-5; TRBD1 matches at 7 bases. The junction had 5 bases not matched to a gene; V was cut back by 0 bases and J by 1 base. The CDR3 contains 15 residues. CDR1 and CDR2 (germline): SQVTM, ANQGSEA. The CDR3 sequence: CSVEDLRDSQETQYF. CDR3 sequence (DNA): TGCAGCGTTGAAGACCTCCGGGACAGCCAAGAGACCCAGTACTTC.

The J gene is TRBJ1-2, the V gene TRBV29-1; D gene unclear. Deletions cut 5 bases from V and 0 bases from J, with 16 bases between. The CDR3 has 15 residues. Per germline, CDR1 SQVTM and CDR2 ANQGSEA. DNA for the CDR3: TGCAGCGTTTCGGACCCCAGCAGGACTAACTATGGCTACACCTTC. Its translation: CSVSDPSRTNYGYTF.

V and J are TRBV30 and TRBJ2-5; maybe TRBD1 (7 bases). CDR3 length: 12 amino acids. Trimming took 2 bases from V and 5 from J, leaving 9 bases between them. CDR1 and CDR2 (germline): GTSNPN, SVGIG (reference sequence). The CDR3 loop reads CAWSPGGETQYF. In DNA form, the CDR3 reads TGTGCCTGGAGTCCAGGGGGGGAGACCCAGTACTTC.

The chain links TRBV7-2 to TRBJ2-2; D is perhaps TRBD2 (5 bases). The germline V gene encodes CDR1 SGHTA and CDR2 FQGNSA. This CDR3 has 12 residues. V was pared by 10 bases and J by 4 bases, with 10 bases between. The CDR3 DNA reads TGTGCCAACAGACGGGGCACCGGGGAGCTGTTTTTT. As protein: CANRRGTGELFF.

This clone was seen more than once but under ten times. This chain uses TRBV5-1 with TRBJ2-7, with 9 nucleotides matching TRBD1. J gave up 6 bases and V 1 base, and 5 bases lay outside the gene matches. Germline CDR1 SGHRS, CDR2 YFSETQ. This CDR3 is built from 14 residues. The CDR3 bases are TGCGCCAGCAGCTTGCGGGACAGGGCACGCGAGCAGTACTTC. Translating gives CASSLRDRAREQYF.

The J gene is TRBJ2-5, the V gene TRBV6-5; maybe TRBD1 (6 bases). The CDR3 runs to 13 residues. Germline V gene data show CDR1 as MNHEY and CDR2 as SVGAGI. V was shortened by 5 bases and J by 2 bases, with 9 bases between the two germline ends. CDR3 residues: CASSPGQQETQYF. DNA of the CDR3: TGTGCCAGCAGTCCAGGACAGCAAGAGACCCAGTACTTC.

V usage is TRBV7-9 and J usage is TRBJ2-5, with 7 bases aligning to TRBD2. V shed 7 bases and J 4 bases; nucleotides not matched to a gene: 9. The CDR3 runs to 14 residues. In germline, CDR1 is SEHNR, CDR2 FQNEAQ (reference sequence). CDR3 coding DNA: TGTGCCAGCATGGCGGGGGAGCGGGTAGAGACCCAGTACTTC. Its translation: CASMAGERVETQYF.

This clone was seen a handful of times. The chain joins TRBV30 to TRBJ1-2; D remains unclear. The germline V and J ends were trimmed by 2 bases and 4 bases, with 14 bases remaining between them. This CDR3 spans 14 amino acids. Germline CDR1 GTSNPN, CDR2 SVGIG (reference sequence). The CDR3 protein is CAWSPLLTAYGYTF. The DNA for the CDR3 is TGTGCCTGGAGTCCCTTACTTACGGCCTATGGCTACACCTTC.

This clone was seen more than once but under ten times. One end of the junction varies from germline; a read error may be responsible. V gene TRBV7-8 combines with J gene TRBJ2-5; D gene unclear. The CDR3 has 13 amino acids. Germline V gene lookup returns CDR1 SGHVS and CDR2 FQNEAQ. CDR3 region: CASSLAYQETQYF. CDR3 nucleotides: TGTGCCAGCAGCTTAGCGTACCAGGAGACCCAGTACTTC. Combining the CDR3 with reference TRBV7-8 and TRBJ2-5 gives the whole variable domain GAGVSQSPRYKVAKRGQDVALRCDPISGHVSLFWYQQALGQGPEFLTYFQNEAQLDKSGLPSDRFFAERPEGSVSTLKIQRTQQEDSAVYLCASSLAYQETQYFGPGTRLLVL.

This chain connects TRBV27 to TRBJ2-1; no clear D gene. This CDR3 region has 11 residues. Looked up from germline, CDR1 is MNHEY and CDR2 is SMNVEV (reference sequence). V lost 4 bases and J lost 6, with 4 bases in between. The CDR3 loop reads CASSSGNEQFF. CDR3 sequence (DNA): TGTGCCAGCAGTTCTGGCAATGAGCAGTTCTTC.

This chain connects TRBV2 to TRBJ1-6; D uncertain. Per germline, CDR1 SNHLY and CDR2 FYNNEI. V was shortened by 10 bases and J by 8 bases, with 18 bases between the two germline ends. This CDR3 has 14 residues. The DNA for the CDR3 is TGTGCCATCCACGAGGGAACCTGGGATTCACCCCTCCACTTT. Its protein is CAIHEGTWDSPLHF.

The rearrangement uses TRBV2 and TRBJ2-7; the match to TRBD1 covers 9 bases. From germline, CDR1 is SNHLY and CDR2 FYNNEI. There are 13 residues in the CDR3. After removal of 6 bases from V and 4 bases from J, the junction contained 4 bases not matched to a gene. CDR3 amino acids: CASRGTGIYEQYF. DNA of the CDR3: TGTGCCAGCAGAGGGACAGGGATATACGAGCAGTACTTC.